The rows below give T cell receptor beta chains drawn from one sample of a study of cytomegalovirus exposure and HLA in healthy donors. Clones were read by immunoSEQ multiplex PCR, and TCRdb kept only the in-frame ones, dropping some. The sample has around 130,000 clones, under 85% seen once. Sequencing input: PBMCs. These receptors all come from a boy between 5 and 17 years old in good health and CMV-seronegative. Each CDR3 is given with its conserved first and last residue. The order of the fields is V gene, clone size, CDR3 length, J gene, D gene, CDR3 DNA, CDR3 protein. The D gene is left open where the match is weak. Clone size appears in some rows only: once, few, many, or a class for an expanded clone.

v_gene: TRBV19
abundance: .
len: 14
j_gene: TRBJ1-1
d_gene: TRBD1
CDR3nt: TGTGCCAGTAGTAACCAGGGGGCTAACACTGAAGCTTTCTTT
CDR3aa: CASSNQGANTEAFF

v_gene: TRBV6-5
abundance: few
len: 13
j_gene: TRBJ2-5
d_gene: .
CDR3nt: TGTGCCAGCAGTTACGGAGGAGCTGAGACCCAGTACTTC
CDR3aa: CASSYGGAETQYF

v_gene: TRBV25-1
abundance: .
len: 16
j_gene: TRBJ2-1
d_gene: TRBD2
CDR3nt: TGTGCCAGCAGGAATAGCGGGACCGGAATTTACAATGAGCAGTTCTTC
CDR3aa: CASRNSGTGIYNEQFF

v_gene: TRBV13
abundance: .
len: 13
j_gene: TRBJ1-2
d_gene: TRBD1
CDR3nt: TGTGCCAGCAGCCTGGGACAGTCCTATGGCTACACCTTC
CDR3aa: CASSLGQSYGYTF

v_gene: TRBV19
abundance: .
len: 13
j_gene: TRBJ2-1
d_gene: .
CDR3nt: TGTGCCAGTAGTGGGGGACTTTGGGATGAGCAGTTCTTC
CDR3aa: CASSGGLWDEQFF

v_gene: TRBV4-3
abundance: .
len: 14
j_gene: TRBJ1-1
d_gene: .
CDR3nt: TGCGCCAGCAGCCAAGATCTATTTATAACTGAAGCTTTCTTT
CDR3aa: CASSQDLFITEAFF

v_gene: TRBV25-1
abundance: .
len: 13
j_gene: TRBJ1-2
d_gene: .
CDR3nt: TGTGCCAGCAGCTTCAAGGGGGGGGGTGGCTACACCTTC
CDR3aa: CASSFKGGGGYTF

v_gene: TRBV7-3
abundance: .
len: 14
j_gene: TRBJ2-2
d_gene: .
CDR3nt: TGTGCCAGCAGCTTATTCGCGAACACCGGGGAGCTGTTTTTT
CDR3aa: CASSLFANTGELFF

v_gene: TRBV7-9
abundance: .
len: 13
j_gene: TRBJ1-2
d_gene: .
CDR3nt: TGTGCCAGCAGCTTAGGGCCAATGTGGGGCTACACCTTC
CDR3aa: CASSLGPMWGYTF

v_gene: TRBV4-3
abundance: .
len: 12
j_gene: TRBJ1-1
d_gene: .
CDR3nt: TGCGCCAGCAGCCAAGAGGGGGGGGAAGCTTTCTTT
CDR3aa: CASSQEGGEAFF

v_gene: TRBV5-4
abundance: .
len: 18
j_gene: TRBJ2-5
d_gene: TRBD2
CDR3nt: TGTGCCAGCAGCCGGGGGACGCTAGCGGGGGCAAATCAAGAGACCCAGTACTTC
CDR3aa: CASSRGTLAGANQETQYF

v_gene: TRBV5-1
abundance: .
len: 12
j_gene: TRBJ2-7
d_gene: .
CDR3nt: TGCGCCAGCTCGGGGGAGTACTACGAGCAGTACTTC
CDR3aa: CASSGEYYEQYF

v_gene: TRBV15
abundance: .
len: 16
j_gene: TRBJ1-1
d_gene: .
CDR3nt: TGTGCCACCAGCAGAGAGCCCGGGGGTCTAGGCACTGAAGCTTTCTTT
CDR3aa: CATSREPGGLGTEAFF

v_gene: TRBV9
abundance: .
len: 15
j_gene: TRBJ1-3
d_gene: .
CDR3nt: TGTGCCAGCAGCGTTTTTGAGGGGAGGGTAAACACCATATATTTT
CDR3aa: CASSVFEGRVNTIYF

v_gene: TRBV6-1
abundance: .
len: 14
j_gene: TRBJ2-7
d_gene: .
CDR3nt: TGTGCCAGCACTCATCTAGCGCCTCCCTACGAGCAGTACTTC
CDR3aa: CASTHLAPPYEQYF

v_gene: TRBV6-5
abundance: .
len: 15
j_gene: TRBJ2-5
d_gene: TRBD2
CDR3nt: TGTGCCAGCAGTTTAAGCCCACTAGCGGAAGAGACCCAGTACTTC
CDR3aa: CASSLSPLAEETQYF

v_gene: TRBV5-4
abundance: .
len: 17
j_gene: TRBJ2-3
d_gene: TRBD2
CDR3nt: TGTGCCAGCAAACCCTTGACCCTAGCGGGGGGGCCATATACGCAGTATTTT
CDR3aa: CASKPLTLAGGPYTQYF

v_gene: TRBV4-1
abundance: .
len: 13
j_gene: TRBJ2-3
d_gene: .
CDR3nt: TGCGCCAGCAGCCCAGTAGGGGAAGATACGCAGTATTTT
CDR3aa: CASSPVGEDTQYF

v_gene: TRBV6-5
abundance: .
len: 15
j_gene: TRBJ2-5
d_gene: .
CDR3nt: TGTGCCAGCAGTTACTCGAGACTAACTAAAGAGACCCAGTACTTC
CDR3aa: CASSYSRLTKETQYF

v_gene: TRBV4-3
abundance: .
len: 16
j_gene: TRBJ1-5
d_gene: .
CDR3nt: TGCGCCAGCAGCCCACCGGGAGAGAATAGCAATCAGCCCCAGCATTTT
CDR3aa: CASSPPGENSNQPQHF

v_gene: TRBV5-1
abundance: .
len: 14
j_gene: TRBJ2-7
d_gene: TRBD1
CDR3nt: TGCGCCAGCAGCTCGGGACAGGGGGCCTACGAGCAGTACTTC
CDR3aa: CASSSGQGAYEQYF

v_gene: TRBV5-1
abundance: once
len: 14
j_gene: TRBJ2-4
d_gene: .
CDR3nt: TGCGCCAGCAGCTTGTGGACAGCTAAAAACATTCAGTACTTC
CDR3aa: CASSLWTAKNIQYF

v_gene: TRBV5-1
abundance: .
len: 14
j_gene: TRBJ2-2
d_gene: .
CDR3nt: TGCGCCAGCGGCGCCGGGTCGAACACCGGGGAGCTGTTTTTT
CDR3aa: CASGAGSNTGELFF

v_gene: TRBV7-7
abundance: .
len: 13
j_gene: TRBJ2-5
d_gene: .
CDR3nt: TGTGCCAGCAGCTTAGGGGCACGGGAGACCCAGTACTTC
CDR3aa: CASSLGARETQYF

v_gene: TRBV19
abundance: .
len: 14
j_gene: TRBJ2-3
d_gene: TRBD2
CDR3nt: TGTGCCAGCCAAGCAGCGGGATTCTCGGATACGCAGTATTTT
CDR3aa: CASQAAGFSDTQYF

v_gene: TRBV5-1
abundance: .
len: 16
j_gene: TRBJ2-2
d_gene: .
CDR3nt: TGCGCCAGCAGCTTGGTTGGTACAGGGTTCGCCGGGGAGCTGTTTTTT
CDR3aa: CASSLVGTGFAGELFF

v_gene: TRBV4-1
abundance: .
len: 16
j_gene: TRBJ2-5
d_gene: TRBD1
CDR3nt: TGCGCCAGCAGCCCCCAACTCGGGACAGGGGCAGAGACCCAGTACTTC
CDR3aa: CASSPQLGTGAETQYF

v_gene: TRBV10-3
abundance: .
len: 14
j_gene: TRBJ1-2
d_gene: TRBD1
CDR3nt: TGTGCCATCAGTTCACAGGGGCAGAACTATGGCTACACCTTC
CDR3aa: CAISSQGQNYGYTF

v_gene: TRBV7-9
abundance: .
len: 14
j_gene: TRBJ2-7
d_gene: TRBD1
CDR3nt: TGTGCCAGCAGCTACAGGGGCAGTCTCAACGAGCAGTACTTC
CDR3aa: CASSYRGSLNEQYF

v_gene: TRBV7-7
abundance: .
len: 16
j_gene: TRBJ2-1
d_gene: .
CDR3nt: TGTGCTAGCAGCTTAGGTCGGACTGTGACCTACAATGAGCAGTTCTTC
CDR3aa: CASSLGRTVTYNEQFF

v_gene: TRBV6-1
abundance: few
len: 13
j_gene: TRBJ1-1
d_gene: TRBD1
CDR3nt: TGTGCCAGCAGCCCGGGACAGAGCACTGAAGCTTTCTTT
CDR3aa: CASSPGQSTEAFF

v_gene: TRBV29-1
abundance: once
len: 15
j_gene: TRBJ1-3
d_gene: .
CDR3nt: TGCAGCGTTACCCTCCGGACAGAGGCTGGAAACACCATATATTTT
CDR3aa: CSVTLRTEAGNTIYF

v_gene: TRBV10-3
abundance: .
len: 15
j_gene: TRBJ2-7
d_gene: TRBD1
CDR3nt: TGTGCCATCAGTGGAGGGGACAGGGGGACCGACGAGCAGTACTTC
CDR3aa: CAISGGDRGTDEQYF

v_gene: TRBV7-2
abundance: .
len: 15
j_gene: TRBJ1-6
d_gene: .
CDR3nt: TGTGCCAGCAGCTTATCGGGACACTATAATTCACCCCTCCACTTT
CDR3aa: CASSLSGHYNSPLHF

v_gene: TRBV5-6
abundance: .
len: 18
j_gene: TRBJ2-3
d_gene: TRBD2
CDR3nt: TGTGCCAGCAGCTTGCTAGCGGGAGTCCACTCTAGCACAGATACGCAGTATTTT
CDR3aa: CASSLLAGVHSSTDTQYF

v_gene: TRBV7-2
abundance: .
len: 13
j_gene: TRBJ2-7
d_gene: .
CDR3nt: TGTGCCAGCAGCCTCGAGTTATCCGGCGAGCAGTACTTC
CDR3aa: CASSLELSGEQYF

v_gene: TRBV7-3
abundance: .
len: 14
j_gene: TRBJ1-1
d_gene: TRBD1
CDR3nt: TGTGCCAGCAGCTCACAGGGGGCGAACACTGAAGCTTTCTTT
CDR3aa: CASSSQGANTEAFF

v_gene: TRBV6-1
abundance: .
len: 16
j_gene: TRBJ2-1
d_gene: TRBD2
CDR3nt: TGTGCCAGCAGTGAAGGGGGAGCGGGATTCTGGAATGAGCAGTTCTTC
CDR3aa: CASSEGGAGFWNEQFF

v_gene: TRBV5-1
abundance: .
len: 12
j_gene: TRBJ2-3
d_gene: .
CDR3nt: TGCGCCAGCAGCTTGGCCGGAGATACGCAGTATTTT
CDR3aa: CASSLAGDTQYF

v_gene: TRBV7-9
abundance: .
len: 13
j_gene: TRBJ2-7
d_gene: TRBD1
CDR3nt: TGTGCCAGCAGCTGGACAGGGAACTACGAGCAGTACTTC
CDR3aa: CASSWTGNYEQYF

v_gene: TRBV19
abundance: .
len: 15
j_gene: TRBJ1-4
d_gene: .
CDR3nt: TGTGCCAGTAGTATCGGGGGAAGGATATTTGAAAAACTGTTTTTT
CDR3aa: CASSIGGRIFEKLFF

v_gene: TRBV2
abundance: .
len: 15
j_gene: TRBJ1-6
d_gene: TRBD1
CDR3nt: TGTGCCAGCAATACCCCGACAGGGACAAATTCACCCCTCCACTTT
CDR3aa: CASNTPTGTNSPLHF

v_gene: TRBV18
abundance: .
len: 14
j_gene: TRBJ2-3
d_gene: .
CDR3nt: TGTGCCAGCTCACCGGGACTCGACACAGATACGCAGTATTTT
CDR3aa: CASSPGLDTDTQYF

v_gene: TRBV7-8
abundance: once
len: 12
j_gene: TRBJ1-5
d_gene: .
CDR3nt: TGTGCCAGCAGCTTCAAGAGGCAGCCCCAGCATTTT
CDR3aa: CASSFKRQPQHF

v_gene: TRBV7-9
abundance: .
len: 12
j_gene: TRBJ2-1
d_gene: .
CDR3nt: TGTGCCAGCAGTCGAGGTTACAATGAGCAGTTCTTC
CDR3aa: CASSRGYNEQFF

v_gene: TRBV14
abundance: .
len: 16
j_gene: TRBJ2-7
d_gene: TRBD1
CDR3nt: TGTGCCAGCAGTAGGTCCGAGTTGGGACAGGGGGACGAGCAGTACTTC
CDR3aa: CASSRSELGQGDEQYF

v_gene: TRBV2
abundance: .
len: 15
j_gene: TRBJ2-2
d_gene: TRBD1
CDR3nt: TGTGCCAGCAGAGACCGACAGGGGGGCACCGGGGAGCTGTTTTTT
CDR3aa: CASRDRQGGTGELFF

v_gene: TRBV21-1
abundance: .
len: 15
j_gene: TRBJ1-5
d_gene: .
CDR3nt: TGTGCCAGCAGCAAAGCGGGCAGTTTCAATCAGCCCCAGCATTTT
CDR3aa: CASSKAGSFNQPQHF

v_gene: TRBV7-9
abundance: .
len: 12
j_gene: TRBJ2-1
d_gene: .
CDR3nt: TGTGCCAGCAGCCGGGGGAATCTTGATTGGTTCTTC
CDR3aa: CASSRGNLDWFF

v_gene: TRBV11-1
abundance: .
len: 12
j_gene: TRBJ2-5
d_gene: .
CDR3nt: TGTGCCAGCAGCCGCCCGCGGGAGACCCAGTACTTC
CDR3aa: CASSRPRETQYF

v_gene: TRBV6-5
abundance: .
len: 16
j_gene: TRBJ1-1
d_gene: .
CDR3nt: TGTGCCAGCAGTTACAGTGGGCACGGGATGAACACTGAAGCTTTCTTT
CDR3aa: CASSYSGHGMNTEAFF

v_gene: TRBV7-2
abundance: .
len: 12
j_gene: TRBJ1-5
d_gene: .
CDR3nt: TGTGCCAGCAGCACGGACATGCAGCCCCAGCATTTT
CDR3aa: CASSTDMQPQHF

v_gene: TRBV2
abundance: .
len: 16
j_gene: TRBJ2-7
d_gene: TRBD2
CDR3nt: TGTGCCAGCAGTGAAGCGGCAGCGGGGGGACCCTACGAGCAGTACTTC
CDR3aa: CASSEAAAGGPYEQYF

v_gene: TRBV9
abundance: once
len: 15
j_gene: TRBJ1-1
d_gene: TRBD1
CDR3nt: TGTGCCAGCAGCGCCCCCGGGACAGAGAACACTGAAGCTTTCTTT
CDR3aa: CASSAPGTENTEAFF

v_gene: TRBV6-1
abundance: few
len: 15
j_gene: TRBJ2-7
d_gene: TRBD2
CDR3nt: TGTGCCAGCAGTAACGGCCCGGGACTAGCCTACGAGCAGTACTTC
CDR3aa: CASSNGPGLAYEQYF